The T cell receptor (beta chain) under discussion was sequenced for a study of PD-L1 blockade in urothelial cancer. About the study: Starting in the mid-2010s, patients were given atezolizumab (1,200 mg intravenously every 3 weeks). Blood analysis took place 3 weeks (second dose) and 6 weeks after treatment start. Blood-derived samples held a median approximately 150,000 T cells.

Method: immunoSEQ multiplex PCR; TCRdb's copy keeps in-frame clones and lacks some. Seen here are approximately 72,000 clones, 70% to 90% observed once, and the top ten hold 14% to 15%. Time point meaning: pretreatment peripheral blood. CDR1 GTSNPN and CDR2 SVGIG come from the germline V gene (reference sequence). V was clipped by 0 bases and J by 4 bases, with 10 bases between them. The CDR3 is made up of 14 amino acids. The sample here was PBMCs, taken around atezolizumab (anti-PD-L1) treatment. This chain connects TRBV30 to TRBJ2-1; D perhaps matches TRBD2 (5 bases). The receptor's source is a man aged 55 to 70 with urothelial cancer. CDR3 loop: CAWSVAVLYNEQFF. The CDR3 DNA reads TGTGCCTGGAGTGTAGCGGTCCTATACAATGAGCAGTTCTTC. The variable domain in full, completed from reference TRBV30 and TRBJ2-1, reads SQTIHQWPATLVQPVGSPLSLECTVEGTSNPNLYWYRQAAGRGLQLLFYSVGIGQISSEVPQNLSASRPQDRQFILSSKKLLLSDSGFYLCAWSVAVLYNEQFFGPGTRLTVL.